A selection of T cell receptor beta chains follows, all from one sample in a study of blood T cell repertoires in COVID-19. Some clones are missing from TCRdb's copy, which holds only in-frame ones; the method was immunoSEQ multiplex PCR. The table shows about 350,000 clones, with roughly nine tenths occurring only once. The specimen was peripheral blood. All receptors come from a woman aged 55-69 years with COVID-19, enrolled during active disease. The CDR3 runs from the conserved cysteine through the conserved F or W. The order of the fields is J gene, D gene, clone size, V gene, CDR3 DNA, CDR3 protein. A D gene is named only where the DNA matches it firmly. Not all rows give a size; the values are once, few, many and, for expanded clones, a class.

TRBJ2-3 | TRBD2 | once | TRBV5-1 | TGCGCCAGCAGCTTGGGCCTAGCGGGGGCCACAGATACGCAGTATTTT | CASSLGLAGATDTQYF
TRBJ2-7 | TRBD2 | - | TRBV7-6 | TGTGCCAGCAGCTCTGGGGGGGGGAGCTCCTACGAGCAGTACTTC | CASSSGGGSSYEQYF
TRBJ1-5 | - | - | TRBV28 | TGTGCCAGCACAAATCAGGGATTAGGCAATCAGCCCCAGCATTTT | CASTNQGLGNQPQHF
TRBJ1-4 | - | - | TRBV29-1 | TGCAGCGTTTTGGGAGGGGATGCAACTAATGAAAAACTGTTTTTT | CSVLGGDATNEKLFF
TRBJ1-2 | TRBD1 | - | TRBV10-3 | TGTGCCATCAGGCCCCGACAGGGGGATGGCTACACCTTC | CAIRPRQGDGYTF
TRBJ2-1 | TRBD2 | - | TRBV7-6 | TGTGCCAGCAGCTTAGTAACTAGCGGGGTGGCCAATGAGCAGTTCTTC | CASSLVTSGVANEQFF
TRBJ2-7 | TRBD1 | - | TRBV3-1/TRBV3-2 | TGTGCCAGCAGCCAAGGGACAGGGCCGTTCTACGAGCAGTACTTC | CASSQGTGPFYEQYF
TRBJ2-2 | TRBD1 | - | TRBV7-3 | TGTGCCAGCAGCCGAACCGGGCTGGGACAGGGAAACACCGGGGAGCTGTTTTTT | CASSRTGLGQGNTGELFF
TRBJ1-2 | TRBD1 | - | TRBV12-3/TRBV12-4 | TGTGCCAGCACCCGGACAGGGTATGGCTACACCTTC | CASTRTGYGYTF
TRBJ2-7 | TRBD2 | - | TRBV5-1 | TGCGCCAGCAGCTTGGAGGCTAGCGGGGGGAGCGAGCAGTACTTC | CASSLEASGGSEQYF
TRBJ2-3 | TRBD2 | - | TRBV5-5 | TGTGCCAGCAGCTTGGGGTCTAGCGGGGTCGCAGATACGCAGTATTTT | CASSLGSSGVADTQYF
TRBJ2-7 | TRBD2 | - | TRBV7-2 | TGTGCCAGCAGCTTAGAGAGCGGGGACTACGAGCAGTACTTC | CASSLESGDYEQYF
TRBJ1-1 | - | - | TRBV12-3/TRBV12-4 | TGTGCCAGCCTAGGGGGCACTGAAGCTTTCTTT | CASLGGTEAFF
TRBJ1-4 | - | - | TRBV18 | TGTGCCAGCTCACCTTACAATGCAGGGACTAATGAAAAACTGTTTTTT | CASSPYNAGTNEKLFF
TRBJ1-4 | TRBD1 | - | TRBV5-1 | TGCGCCAGCAGTCCGGGACAGACACCTAATGAAAAACTGTTTTTT | CASSPGQTPNEKLFF
TRBJ1-4 | - | - | TRBV6-5 | TGTGCCAGCAGTACCGGGTCGGGTAATGAAAAACTGTTTTTT | CASSTGSGNEKLFF
TRBJ1-2 | TRBD1 | few | TRBV6-5 | TGTGCCAGCAGAGAGACAGGGAACTATGGCTACACCTTC | CASRETGNYGYTF
TRBJ1-2 | TRBD1 | - | TRBV5-1 | TGCGCCAGCAGCTTACTGGCAGGGGGCGCGAACCTCTATGGCTACACCTTC | CASSLLAGGANLYGYTF
TRBJ1-4 | - | - | TRBV10-2 | TGCGCCAGCACCCACGAAGGGGAAGGGGCTAATGAAAAACTGTTTTTT | CASTHEGEGANEKLFF